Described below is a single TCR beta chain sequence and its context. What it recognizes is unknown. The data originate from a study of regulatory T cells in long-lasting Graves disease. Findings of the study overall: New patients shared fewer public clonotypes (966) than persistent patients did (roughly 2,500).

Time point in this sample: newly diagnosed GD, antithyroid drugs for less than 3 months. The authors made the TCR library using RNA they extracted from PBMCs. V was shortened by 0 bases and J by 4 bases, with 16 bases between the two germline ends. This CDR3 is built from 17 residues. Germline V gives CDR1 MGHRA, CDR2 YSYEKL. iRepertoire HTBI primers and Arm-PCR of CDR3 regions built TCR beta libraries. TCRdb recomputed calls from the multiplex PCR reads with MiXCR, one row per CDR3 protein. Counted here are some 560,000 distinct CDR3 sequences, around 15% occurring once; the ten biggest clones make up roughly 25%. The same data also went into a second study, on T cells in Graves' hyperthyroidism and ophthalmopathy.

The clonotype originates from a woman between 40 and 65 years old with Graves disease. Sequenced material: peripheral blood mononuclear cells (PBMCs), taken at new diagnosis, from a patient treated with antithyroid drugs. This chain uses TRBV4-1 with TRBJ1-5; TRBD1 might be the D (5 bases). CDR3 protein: CASSQDLGARANQPQHF. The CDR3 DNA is TGCGCCAGCAGCCAAGACCTCGGGGCCCGCGCAAATCAGCCCCAGCATTTT.